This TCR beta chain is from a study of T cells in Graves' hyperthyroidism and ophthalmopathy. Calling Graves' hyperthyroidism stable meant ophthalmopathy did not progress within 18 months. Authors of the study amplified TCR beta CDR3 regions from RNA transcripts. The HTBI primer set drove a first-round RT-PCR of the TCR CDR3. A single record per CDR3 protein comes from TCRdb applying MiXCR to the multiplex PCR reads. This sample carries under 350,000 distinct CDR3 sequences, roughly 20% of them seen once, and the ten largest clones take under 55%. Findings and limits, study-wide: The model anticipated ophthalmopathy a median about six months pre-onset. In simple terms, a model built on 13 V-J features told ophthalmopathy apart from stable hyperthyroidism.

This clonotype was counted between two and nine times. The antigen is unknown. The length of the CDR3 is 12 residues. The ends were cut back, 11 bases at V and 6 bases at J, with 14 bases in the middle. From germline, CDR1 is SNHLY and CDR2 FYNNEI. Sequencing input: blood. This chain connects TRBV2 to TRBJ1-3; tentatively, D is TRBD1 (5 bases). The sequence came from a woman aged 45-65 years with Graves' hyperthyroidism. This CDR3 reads CAGAQGANTIYF. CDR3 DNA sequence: TGTGCCGGAGCCCAAGGGGCAAACACCATATATTTT.